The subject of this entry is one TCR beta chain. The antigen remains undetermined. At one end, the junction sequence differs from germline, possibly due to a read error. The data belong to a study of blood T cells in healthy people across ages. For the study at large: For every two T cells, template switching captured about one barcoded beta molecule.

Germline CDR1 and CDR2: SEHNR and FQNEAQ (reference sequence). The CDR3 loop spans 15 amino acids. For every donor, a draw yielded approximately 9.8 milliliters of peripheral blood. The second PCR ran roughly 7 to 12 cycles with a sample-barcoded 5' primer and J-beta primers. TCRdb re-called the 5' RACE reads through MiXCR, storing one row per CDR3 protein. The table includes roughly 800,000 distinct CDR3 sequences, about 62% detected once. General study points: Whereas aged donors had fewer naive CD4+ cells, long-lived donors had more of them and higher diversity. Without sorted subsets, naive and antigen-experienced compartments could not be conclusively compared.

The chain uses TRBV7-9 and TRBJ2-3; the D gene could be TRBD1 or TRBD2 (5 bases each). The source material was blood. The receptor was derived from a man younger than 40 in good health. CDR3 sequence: CASSLAQESTDTQYF. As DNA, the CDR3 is TGTGCCAGCAGCCTAGCACAGGAAAGCACAGATACGCAGTATTTT.